This entry lists 25 T cell receptor beta chains sequenced from one sample in a study of cytomegalovirus exposure and HLA in healthy donors. Amplification used 60 Vbeta primers and 13 Jbeta primers. Data came from immunoSEQ multiplex PCR; TCRdb stores just in-frame clones and leaves some out. The sample holds fewer than 250,000 clones, approximately 70% seen once. Specimen: PBMCs. These receptors were collected from a woman in her twenties or thirties in good health and CMV-seronegative.

Details on this clone: Its ends do not fully match the called genes, so a read error is possible. The chain is built from TRBV7-9 and TRBJ1-2; 9 bases align to TRBD1. Germline assignment: CDR1 SEHNR and CDR2 FQNEAQ (reference sequence). The CDR3 is 13 amino acids. CDR3 nucleotide sequence: TGTTCCAGCAGCTTATGGGACAGGGATGGCTACACCTTC. The encoded protein is CSSSLWDRDGYTF.

This clone showed up just once. This rearrangement joins TRBV9 to TRBJ1-1, with D possibly being TRBD1 (5 bases). The V end lost 0 bases, the J end lost 11 bases, and 17 bases lay between the germline ends. Looked up from germline, CDR1 is SGDLS and CDR2 is YYNGEE. CDR3 length: 14 amino acids. CDR3 DNA sequence: TGTGCCAGCAGCGTAGATCCCTCGGGGGAGTGTGCTTTCTTT. Its translation is CASSVDPSGECAFF.

There are a few counts of this clone. The chain links TRBV5-1 to TRBJ2-7, with D possibly TRBD2 on 5 matching bases. V shed 0 bases and J shed 7 bases, with 17 bases lying between them. The CDR3 extends over 15 amino acids. The germline V gene encodes CDR1 SGHRS and CDR2 YFSETQ. The CDR3 DNA sequence: TGCGCCAGCAGCTTGGACCCGTCCGGACTCTGGGAGCAGTACTTC. Translation gives CASSLDPSGLWEQYF.

The chain couples TRBV27 to TRBJ2-7; maybe TRBD1 (6 bases). The CDR3 spans 13 residues. Trimming shortened V by 4 bases and J by 6 bases, and 13 bases separated the two germline ends. Germline CDR1 MNHEY, CDR2 SMNVEV (reference sequence). CDR3: CASSSGDFSEQYF. CDR3 DNA: TGTGCCAGCAGTTCAGGGGATTTCTCCGAGCAGTACTTC.

The chain couples TRBV19 to TRBJ2-3; 9 positions match TRBD2. Losses at the gene ends were 5 bases for V and 4 bases for J; bases not matched to a gene: 4. The CDR3 sequence is 14 residues long. Germline CDR1 LNHDA, CDR2 SQIVND (reference sequence). In DNA, the CDR3 is TGTGCCAGTAGTTGGCGGGGGGGTCCAGATACGCAGTATTTT. Translated, it gives CASSWRGGPDTQYF.

This chain uses TRBV6-6 with TRBJ1-2, with D possibly being TRBD1 (6 bases). The length of the CDR3 is 15 residues. Germline CDR1 MNHNY, CDR2 SVGAGI (reference sequence). V was clipped by 7 bases and J by 2 bases, with 17 bases between them. Here the CDR3 reads CASKRDGGQNYGYTF. CDR3 DNA: TGTGCCAGCAAGAGAGATGGGGGACAAAACTATGGCTACACCTTC.

The chain joins TRBV6-1 to TRBJ1-1, with D tentatively TRBD1 (5 bases). Germline V lookup: CDR1 MNHNS, CDR2 SASEGT. CDR3 length: 13 amino acids. Trimming took off 4 bases at V and 0 bases at J, with 6 bases between the two ends. The CDR3 protein is CASSAGMNTEAFF. CDR3 nucleotide sequence: TGTGCCAGCAGTGCAGGGATGAACACTGAAGCTTTCTTT.

The sample holds a few counts of this clone. V is TRBV19 and J is TRBJ2-1; TRBD2 matches at 9 bases. The CDR3 consists of 15 residues. Trimming cost V 3 bases and J 9 bases; bases outside gene matches: 9. Germline assignment: CDR1 LNHDA and CDR2 SQIVND (reference sequence). Here the CDR3 reads CASSIVGSGRSEQFF. The CDR3 DNA sequence: TGTGCCAGTAGTATCGTGGGTAGCGGGAGAAGTGAGCAGTTCTTC. The entire variable domain, with the rest obtained from reference TRBV19 and TRBJ2-1, is as follows: DGGITQSPKYLFRKEGQNVTLSCEQNLNHDAMYWYRQDPGQGLRLIYYSQIVNDFQKGDIAEGYSVSREKKESFPLTVTSAQKNPTAFYLCASSIVGSGRSEQFFGPGTRLTVL.

Remarks on this clone: A read error may be the cause here, since a much bigger clone is one base away. A read error is likely, as this CDR3 ends without the conserved phenylalanine or tryptophan. The rearrangement links TRBV30 to TRBJ1-2; D remains unclear. The V end lost 5 bases, the J end lost 2 bases, and 9 bases lay between the germline ends. Germline CDR1 reads GTSNPN; CDR2 reads SVGIG (reference sequence). The CDR3 is 12 residues long. CDR3 region: CAWYTHNYGYTL. In DNA form, the CDR3 reads TGTGCCTGGTACACGCACAACTATGGCTACACCTTG.

A note on this clone: The junction departs from germline at one end; a sequencing error may be responsible. The genes are TRBV27 and TRBJ1-2, with TRBD1 identical over 8 bases. Germline V CDR1 and CDR2: MNHEY, SMNVEV (reference sequence). The CDR3 loop spans 14 amino acids. The CDR3 region is CASSLRDRTSGHTF. CDR3 coding DNA: TGTGCCAGCAGCCTCAGGGACAGGACAAGTGGCCACACCTTC.

This clone came up a few times. A far bigger clonotype differs at one base, so this is likely a read error. The chain uses TRBV27 and TRBJ1-1, with D possibly TRBD1 on 5 matching bases. Looked up from germline, CDR1 is MNHEY and CDR2 is SMNVEV (reference sequence). The CDR3 contains 13 residues. In DNA, the CDR3 is TGTGCCAGCGTGGCTATGGGGCAGGTTGAACCTTTCTTT. This gives the protein CASVAMGQVEPFF.

The chain uses TRBV11-2 and TRBJ1-4; 7 positions match TRBD1. The V gene end was trimmed by 3 bases and the J gene end by 4 bases; junction bases not matched to a gene: 8. The V gene's germline CDR1 is SGHAT and CDR2 FQNNGV. The CDR3 length is 16 residues. Written as DNA, the CDR3 is TGTGCCAGCAGCTTTGACAGGGCCCGTAGTAATGAAAAACTGTTTTTT. Translated: CASSFDRARSNEKLFF.

The rearrangement uses TRBV7-9 and TRBJ1-1; perhaps TRBD1 as D (5 bases). The germline V gene has CDR1 SEHNR and CDR2 FQNEAQ (reference sequence). V lost 7 bases and J lost 1, with 19 bases in between. The CDR3 spans 16 residues. This CDR3 reads CASTPRAGRGNTEAFF. CDR3 nucleotides: TGTGCCAGCACCCCGAGGGCGGGACGAGGGAACACTGAAGCTTTCTTT.

The chain joins TRBV6-5 to TRBJ1-5; the D is unclear. This CDR3 has 13 amino acids. From germline, CDR1 is MNHEY and CDR2 SVGAGI. V lost 7 bases and J lost 4, with 11 bases in between. CDR3 sequence: CASNPGGNQPQHF. The CDR3 DNA reads as TGTGCCAGCAATCCAGGAGGGAATCAGCCCCAGCATTTT.

This clone was seen only once. J is TRBJ2-7 and V is TRBV6-5, with 7 bases matching TRBD2. Per the germline V gene, CDR1 is MNHEY and CDR2 is SVGAGI. The CDR3 contains 13 residues. V lost 7 bases, J lost 4 bases, and 7 bases stayed unmatched. The CDR3 DNA is TGTGCCAGCACGGTAGCTAGCGGTTACGAGCAGTACTTC. Protein product: CASTVASGYEQYF.

The chain is built from TRBV7-3 and TRBJ2-1; D is perhaps TRBD2 (5 bases). The CDR3 runs to 13 residues. V was clipped by 5 bases and J by 9 bases, with 14 bases between them. Germline V lookup: CDR1 SGHTA, CDR2 FQGTGA. CDR3 region: CASSATLGGEQFF. In nucleotides, the CDR3 is TGTGCCAGCAGCGCGACCCTTGGAGGTGAGCAGTTCTTC.

The chain links TRBV15 to TRBJ2-7, with 9 bases fitting TRBD1. The CDR3 is 15 amino acids. Germline loops: CDR1 LNHNV, CDR2 YYDKDF (reference sequence). V lost 0 bases and J lost 1; bases outside the gene matches: 1. For the CDR3, the DNA is TGTGCCACCAGCAGAGAGGGACAGGGTTCCTACGAGCAGTACTTC. Translated: CATSREGQGSYEQYF.

The J gene is TRBJ2-7, the V gene TRBV5-1; 10 bases line up with TRBD2. Germline-derived CDR1 and CDR2 are SGHRS and YFSETQ. J lost 5 bases, V lost 3 bases, and 14 bases had no gene match. This CDR3 comprises 17 residues. CDR3 DNA sequence: TGCGCCAGCAGCTATGAGGGGTCTAGCGGGAGTCTAAACGAGCAGTACTTC. Amino acids: CASSYEGSSGSLNEQYF. Full variable domain (missing parts from reference TRBV5-1 and TRBJ2-7): KAGVTQTPRYLIKTRGQQVTLSCSPISGHRSVSWYQQTPGQGLQFLFEYFSETQRNKGNFPGRFSGRQFSNSRSEMNVSTLELGDSALYLCASSYEGSSGSLNEQYFGPGTRLTVT.

About this clone itself: The junction departs from the called germline gene at one end, perhaps through a read error. CDR3 DNA: TGTGCTAGCAGCTTATCCCCGGGGAAAGAGACCCAGTACTTC. This translates into CASSLSPGKETQYF. The V and J genes are TRBV7-7 and TRBJ2-5, with D tentatively TRBD2 (5 bases). This CDR3 is built from 14 residues. Germline V CDR1 and CDR2: SSHAT, FNYEAQ (reference sequence).

V usage is TRBV6-5 and J usage is TRBJ1-6, with a possible D match to TRBD1 (5 bases). CDR3 length equals 12 residues. Per germline, CDR1 MNHEY and CDR2 SVGAGI. V was shortened by 5 bases and J by 9 bases, with 8 bases between the two germline ends. CDR3 sequence (DNA): TGTGCCAGCAGTACAGGTAGTTCACCCCTCCACTTT. This encodes CASSTGSSPLHF.

This chain joins TRBV7-3 and TRBJ1-2, with unresolved D. Trimming took 8 bases from V and 7 from J, leaving 17 bases between them. The CDR3 is made up of 13 amino acids. Germline loops: CDR1 SGHTA, CDR2 FQGTGA. The CDR3 nucleotides are TGTGCCAGCTCAGATATGGGGAGCCTTGGCTACACCTTC. It yields the protein CASSDMGSLGYTF.

This rearrangement joins TRBV5-1 to TRBJ2-2, with D unresolved. The V and J ends lost 0 bases and 4 bases respectively, with 16 bases between them. Germline CDR1 and CDR2: SGHRS and YFSETQ. The CDR3 covers 17 residues. The CDR3 DNA is TGCGCCAGCAGCTTGGATTTAGCTGCGTTTAGCACCGGGGAGCTGTTTTTT. Its protein product is CASSLDLAAFSTGELFF.

V usage is TRBV6-1 and J usage is TRBJ1-5; TRBD1 might be the D (5 bases). V lost 1 base, J lost 0 bases, and 7 bases lay in between. CDR1 and CDR2 (germline): MNHNS, SASEGT. The CDR3 is 15 residues long. This chain's CDR3 is CASSEGQNSNQPQHF. The CDR3 DNA sequence: TGTGCCAGCAGTGAAGGACAGAATAGCAATCAGCCCCAGCATTTT.

The rearrangement links TRBV6-1 to TRBJ2-1; D ambiguous. This CDR3 comprises 15 residues. The germline CDR1 and CDR2 sequences are MNHNS and SASEGT. V was clipped by 6 bases and J by 0 bases, with 12 bases between them. Written as DNA, the CDR3 is TGTGCCAGCAGCCCAAGCGCAAGCTCCTACAATGAGCAGTTCTTC. This encodes CASSPSASSYNEQFF.

A word on this clone: Sequence at one end of the junction differs from germline and may be a read error. The chain is built from TRBV6-5 and TRBJ1-2, with no clear D. The CDR3 has 13 amino acids. The V gene's germline CDR1 is MNHEY and CDR2 SVGAGI. CDR3 bases: TGTGCCATCAGTGAAAACAGAGACTATGGCTACACCTTC. Translation gives CAISENRDYGYTF.